These 30 T cell receptor beta chains share one sample of origin, sequenced in a study of blood T cell repertoires in COVID-19. The protocol was immunoSEQ multiplex PCR, while the TCRdb copy is restricted to in-frame clones and leaves out a portion. The table includes 100,000 to 150,000 clones, roughly 84% detected once. Input material: peripheral blood. Every receptor here comes from a man in his sixties with acute or convalescent COVID-19.

The gene calls are TRBV5-1 and TRBJ1-2; 9 positions match TRBD1. The V segment lost 5 bases and the J segment 7 bases; nucleotides outside the gene matches: 9. This CDR3 has 14 amino acids. Germline assignment: CDR1 SGHRS and CDR2 YFSETQ. CDR3 DNA sequence: TGCGCCAGCAGTTCAGGACAGGGGAGTTTTGGCTACACCTTC. This gives the protein CASSSGQGSFGYTF.

The chain uses TRBV27 and TRBJ1-1; D may be TRBD1 (5 bases). Per the germline V gene, CDR1 is MNHEY and CDR2 is SMNVEV (reference sequence). This CDR3 region has 14 residues. The germline V and J ends were trimmed by 4 bases and 4 bases, with 13 bases remaining between them. CDR3 region: CASSWGGAITEAFF. CDR3 DNA: TGTGCCAGCAGTTGGGGAGGGGCGATCACTGAAGCTTTCTTT.

V gene TRBV5-1 combines with J gene TRBJ2-6; the D gene is possibly TRBD1 (5 bases). The CDR3 runs to 17 residues. Looked up from germline, CDR1 is SGHRS and CDR2 is YFSETQ. V was shortened by 5 bases and J by 1 base, with 16 bases between the two germline ends. CDR3 in amino acids: CASRKINQGSGANVLTF. Here the CDR3 DNA reads TGCGCCAGCAGGAAGATCAATCAGGGTTCTGGGGCCAACGTCCTGACTTTC.

This chain joins TRBV19 and TRBJ1-5; D is possibly TRBD1 (5 bases). The V and J ends lost 1 base and 7 bases respectively, with 11 bases between them. In germline, CDR1 is LNHDA, CDR2 SQIVND (reference sequence). The CDR3 runs to 14 residues. The CDR3 protein is CASSIGQGEQPQHF. The CDR3 bases are TGTGCCAGTAGTATAGGGCAGGGCGAACAGCCCCAGCATTTT.

The genes are TRBV27 and TRBJ1-6, with 7 bases that match TRBD1. CDR3 size: 15 residues. After removal of 6 bases from V and 10 bases from J, the junction contained 12 bases not matched to a gene. Per germline, CDR1 MNHEY and CDR2 SMNVEV (reference sequence). The CDR3 loop is CASRGHQGEGSPLHF. The DNA for the CDR3 is TGTGCCAGCAGGGGCCATCAGGGGGAAGGCTCACCCCTCCACTTT.

The chain links TRBV6-5 to TRBJ2-7, with D uncertain. V lost 0 bases and J lost 2, with 8 bases in between. Germline CDR1 MNHEY, CDR2 SVGAGI. The CDR3 has 14 residues. CDR3 nucleotide sequence: TGTGCCAGCAGTTACTCCGAGGCGGCCTACGAGCAGTACTTC. This translates into CASSYSEAAYEQYF.

The gene calls are TRBV6-1 and TRBJ1-2; the D is unclear. Germline CDR1 MNHNS, CDR2 SASEGT. The V end lost 0 bases, the J end lost 4 bases, and 9 bases lay between the germline ends. The CDR3 covers 14 residues. In nucleotides, the CDR3 is TGTGCCAGCAGTGAAGCGTCCAGACTCTATGGCTACACCTTC. Its protein is CASSEASRLYGYTF.

This clone was counted only a few times. The CDR3 loop is CASSSLTSGHQETQYF. The CDR3 region has the DNA TGTGCCAGTAGTAGCCTAACTAGCGGGCATCAAGAGACCCAGTACTTC. The chain recombines TRBV19 with TRBJ2-5; 9 bases are a match to TRBD2. CDR3 length: 16 residues. Germline V gene lookup returns CDR1 LNHDA and CDR2 SQIVND (reference sequence). After removal of 4 bases from V and 2 bases from J, the junction contained 8 bases not matched to a gene.

This clone was recorded a few times. Here the CDR3 DNA reads TGTGCCAGCAGCTCCTGGACAGCCTCGTGCGAAAAACTGTTTTTT. Residues: CASSSWTASCEKLFF. V gene TRBV21-1 combines with J gene TRBJ1-4; TRBD1, the D gene given by the table, was not confirmed from the DNA. TRBV21-1 is listed as a pseudogene. The CDR3 runs 15 residues.

The chain links TRBV11-2 to TRBJ2-5; no reliable D call. CDR3 length: 13 residues. Germline V gene sequence: CDR1 SGHAT, CDR2 FQNNGV. The germline V and J ends were trimmed by 8 bases and 5 bases, with 15 bases remaining between them. The chain's CDR3 is CASGVPGRETQYF. The CDR3 coding sequence is TGTGCCAGCGGCGTACCGGGTAGGGAGACCCAGTACTTC. Looking up the rest from reference TRBV11-2 and TRBJ2-5 gives the full variable domain: EAGVAQSPRYKIIEKRQSVAFWCNPISGHATLYWYQQILGQGPKLLIQFQNNGVVDDSQLPKDRFSAERLKGVDSTLKIQPAKLEDSAVYLCASGVPGRETQYFGPGTRLLVL.

This clone has only one observation. V and J are TRBV6-1 and TRBJ1-1; weak D call: TRBD1 (6 bases). The CDR3 contains 13 residues. V was pared by 3 bases and J by 1 base, with 6 bases between. CDR1 is MNHNS, CDR2 SASEGT, per germline. The CDR3 coding sequence is TGTGCCAGCAGTGACAGGGGGAACACTGAAGCTTTCTTT. It codes for CASSDRGNTEAFF.

This chain uses TRBV7-9 with TRBJ2-5, with TRBD2 as a possible D gene (6 bases). The germline V and J ends were trimmed by 4 bases and 3 bases, with 12 bases remaining between them. Germline V CDR1 and CDR2: SEHNR, FQNEAQ (reference sequence). The CDR3 is made up of 14 amino acids. The CDR3 nucleotides are TGTGCCAGCAGCTCCCTGCGCGGGGAAGAGACCCAGTACTTC. Protein product: CASSSLRGEETQYF. Looking up the rest from reference TRBV7-9 and TRBJ2-5 gives the full variable domain: DTGVSQNPRHKITKRGQNVTFRCDPISEHNRLYWYRQTLGQGPEFLTYFQNEAQLEKSRLLSDRFSAERPKGSFSTLEIQRTEQGDSAMYLCASSSLRGEETQYFGPGTRLLVL.

The chain links TRBV15 to TRBJ2-7, with D maybe TRBD1 (5 bases). Between the trimmed V and J ends, which lost 5 bases and 3 bases, there was a span of 14 bases. Germline assignment: CDR1 LNHNV and CDR2 YYDKDF (reference sequence). This CDR3 comprises 14 residues. The CDR3 nucleotides read TGTGCCACCAGCCGTGCAGGGTCCTTCTACGAGCAGTACTTC. Translating it yields CATSRAGSFYEQYF. Filled out from reference TRBV15 and TRBJ2-7, the complete variable domain reads DAMVIQNPRYQVTQFGKPVTLSCSQTLNHNVMYWYQQKSSQAPKLLFHYYDKDFNNEADTPDNFQSRRPNTSFCFLDIRSPGLGDTAMYLCATSRAGSFYEQYFGPGTRLTVT.

The chain links TRBV12-3 or TRBV12-4 to TRBJ1-1; D not certain. The V gene lost 6 bases and the J gene lost 0 bases, with 8 bases spanning the gap. The CDR3 consists of 13 residues. The CDR3 DNA follows: TGTGCCAGCAGGTGGCAGATGAACACTGAAGCTTTCTTT. It yields the protein CASRWQMNTEAFF.

The chain is built from TRBV5-6 and TRBJ1-6, with a possible D match to TRBD1 (6 bases). Germline V gene data show CDR1 as SGHDT and CDR2 as YYEEEE. The CDR3 has 15 residues. V lost 5 bases, J lost 12 bases, and 21 bases lay in between. CDR3 amino acids: CASRVQSTGSRPLHF. The DNA of the CDR3 is TGTGCCAGCAGAGTACAATCAACAGGGTCGCGACCCCTCCACTTT.

The chain carries TRBV19 and TRBJ1-2, with TRBD1 as a possible D gene (6 bases). The germline CDR1 and CDR2 sequences are LNHDA and SQIVND (reference sequence). The V end was cut by 3 bases, the J end by 6 bases, with 17 bases between. This CDR3 spans 15 amino acids. CDR3 nucleotide sequence: TGTGCCAGTAGTATCTGGGGGCAAGTTATGGATGGCTACACCTTC. Its protein product is CASSIWGQVMDGYTF.

The genes are TRBV19 and TRBJ2-3, with 10 nucleotides matching TRBD1. Germline values: CDR1 LNHDA, CDR2 SQIVND (reference sequence). V dropped 5 bases and J dropped 5; count of bases not matched to a gene: 7. This CDR3 has 15 residues. CDR3: CASSPKTGGVDTQYF. CDR3 DNA sequence: TGTGCCAGTAGTCCTAAGACAGGGGGCGTAGATACGCAGTATTTT.

The genes are TRBV5-4 and TRBJ1-4; D uncertain. CDR1 is SGHNT, CDR2 YYREEE, per germline (reference sequence). This CDR3 has 15 residues. V was cut by 3 bases and J by 3 bases, with 12 bases left in between. CDR3 in DNA: TGTGCCAGCAGCTGGACCTTGGGAGCTAATGAAAAACTGTTTTTT. It encodes CASSWTLGANEKLFF.

In DNA, the CDR3 is TGTGCCAGCAGCTTTCAAACGAGATACAATGAGCAGTTCTTC. Residues: CASSFQTRYNEQFF. The chain employs TRBV5-8 and TRBJ2-1; D not certain. The germline gives CDR1 SGHTS, CDR2 YDEGEE. The V gene lost 2 bases and the J gene lost 4 bases, with 10 bases spanning the gap. The CDR3 consists of 14 residues.

CDR3: CASSARTGLLETQYF. For the CDR3, the DNA is TGTGCCAGCAGCGCCAGGACAGGGCTTTTGGAGACCCAGTACTTC. The rearrangement links TRBV5-4 to TRBJ2-5; 8 nucleotides line up with TRBD1. Looked up from germline, CDR1 is SGHNT and CDR2 is YYREEE (reference sequence). With V trimmed by 4 bases and J by 5 bases, 10 bases remained unmatched. The CDR3 consists of 15 residues.

CDR3 in DNA: TGTGCCAGCAGTTCCAAGAGCTCCTATAATTCACCCCTCCACTTT. Its protein is CASSSKSSYNSPLHF. The chain employs TRBV5-4 and TRBJ1-6; D is undetermined. Germline lookup yields CDR1 SGHNT and CDR2 YYREEE (reference sequence). This CDR3 is built from 15 residues. V was trimmed by 5 bases and J by 0 bases, leaving 9 bases between them.

The chain recombines TRBV12-3 or TRBV12-4 with TRBJ1-2; TRBD1 agrees at 8 bases. With V trimmed by 3 bases and J by 7 bases, 4 bases remained unmatched. CDR3 length: 13 residues. The CDR3 sequence is CASSLGQASGYTF. The CDR3 DNA is TGTGCCAGCAGTTTGGGACAGGCAAGTGGCTACACCTTC.

The count of this clone is one. The CDR3 loop is CAGTGQNTDTQYF. Written as DNA, the CDR3 is TGTGCGGGAACGGGACAGAACACAGATACGCAGTATTTT. This rearrangement joins TRBV30 to TRBJ2-3; 7 bases align to TRBD1. The germline V gene has CDR1 GTSNPN and CDR2 SVGIG (reference sequence). There are 13 residues in the CDR3.

The chain is built from TRBV19 and TRBJ2-7, with D unresolved. Trimming took 6 bases from V and 4 from J, leaving 13 bases between them. The CDR3 covers 13 residues. CDR1 is LNHDA, CDR2 SQIVND, per germline (reference sequence). The CDR3, as DNA: TGTGCCAGTAGCGTGGCCTCGCGGTACGAGCAGTACTTC. The encoded protein is CASSVASRYEQYF.

The V call is TRBV9, the J call TRBJ1-2; 7 bases match TRBD1. V trimming: 0 bases; J trimming: 8 bases; junction bases outside the gene matches: 4. Germline V gene data show CDR1 as SGDLS and CDR2 as YYNGEE. The CDR3 runs 13 residues. CDR3 DNA: TGTGCCAGCAGCGTAGGACAGGGAAGCGGCTACACCTTC. Translation gives CASSVGQGSGYTF.

This chain uses TRBV11-3 with TRBJ2-2; perhaps TRBD2 as D (7 bases). The CDR3 covers 17 residues. The ends were cut back, 7 bases at V and 3 bases at J, with 21 bases in the middle. The germline CDR1 and CDR2 sequences are SGHNT and YENEEA. CDR3 nucleotides: TGTGCCAGCACCGAAGGGGGGGGCCGGGGGGACACCGGGGAGCTGTTTTTT. It yields the protein CASTEGGGRGDTGELFF.

The chain is built from TRBV19 and TRBJ2-2; 8 positions match TRBD1. Germline trimming cut 7 bases from V and 3 bases from J; bases unmatched to any gene: 4. The CDR3 runs 14 residues. Germline V gene data show CDR1 as LNHDA and CDR2 as SQIVND (reference sequence). The CDR3 region has the DNA TGTGCCAGTACAGGGGGCACGTACACCGGGGAGCTGTTTTTT. As protein: CASTGGTYTGELFF. Using reference TRBV19 and TRBJ2-2 for the parts outside the CDR3, the full variable domain is DGGITQSPKYLFRKEGQNVTLSCEQNLNHDAMYWYRQDPGQGLRLIYYSQIVNDFQKGDIAEGYSVSREKKESFPLTVTSAQKNPTAFYLCASTGGTYTGELFFGEGSRLTVL.

This chain uses TRBV27 with TRBJ2-3, with D possibly matching TRBD1 (6 bases). V lost 2 bases and J 7 bases, leaving 10 bases between the germline ends. This CDR3 region has 13 residues. Looked up from germline, CDR1 is MNHEY and CDR2 is SMNVEV (reference sequence). CDR3 in amino acids: CASSLQGSYTQYF. CDR3 DNA: TGTGCCAGCAGTTTACAGGGGAGTTATACGCAGTATTTT.

The chain has TRBV18 and TRBJ1-4; tentatively, D is TRBD1 (6 bases). The germline V gene encodes CDR1 KGHSH and CDR2 LQKENI. V lost 2 bases and J lost 7, with 14 bases in between. This CDR3 contains 15 residues. Here the CDR3 reads CASSPGSGALEKLFF. The CDR3 region has the DNA TGTGCCAGCTCACCAGGGTCAGGGGCGCTTGAAAAACTGTTTTTT.

The genes are TRBV6-5 and TRBJ2-1; D perhaps matches TRBD1 (5 bases). Germline assignment: CDR1 MNHEY and CDR2 SVGAGI. The CDR3 sequence is 12 residues long. V lost 6 bases, J lost 7 bases, and 10 bases lay in between. CDR3 amino acids: CASRSPGNEQFF. CDR3 nucleotides: TGTGCCAGCAGATCACCAGGGAATGAGCAGTTCTTC.